This T cell receptor beta chain was sequenced for a study of blood T cell repertoires in COVID-19. On the study more broadly: Samples of COVID-19 (acute and convalescent) were obtained from the United States, Italy and Spain. PBMCs, B-cell-depleted T cells, or T cells were the source of the cDNA or gDNA that made up the material.

Per the authors' pipeline: Scientists estimated how many nucleated cells there were by amplifying reference gene primers. Assay used: immunoSEQ multiplex PCR; TCRdb lists only in-frame clones, some missing. D and trimming come from the DNA, and the V and J calls and clone size come from that table. The sample shows roughly 250,000 clones, 81% of them seen only once. The CDR3 runs 12 residues. V shed 8 bases and J 11 bases; nucleotides not matched to a gene: 8. The germline gives CDR1 SGHTA, CDR2 FQGNSA. This TCR was recovered from a woman in her sixties or seventies with active or convalescent COVID-19. Sequenced: peripheral blood. The chain carries TRBV7-2 and TRBJ1-1, with 10 bases identical to TRBD1. CDR3 residues: CASGTGAFAAFF. DNA for the CDR3: TGTGCCAGCGGGACAGGGGCCTTTGCGGCTTTCTTT.